What follows is one T cell receptor (beta chain) and its context. Antigen: not known. Barcoded TCR alpha and TCR beta cDNA libraries with UMIs came from 5'RACE using constant-segment primers. TCRdb ran MiXCR on the 5' RACE reads and lists one entry per CDR3 protein. The sample yields over 450,000 distinct CDR3 sequences, just over 20% seen once. The source of the sample is a study of T-cell memory formation after mild COVID-19. Regarding the study as a whole: Memory from before infection featured some responding clones, which suggests cross-reactive memory joined.

The receptor's source is an adult woman who had mild COVID-19 (a few samples of this study predate the infection). Cell type and time point are not known. The specimen sequenced was PBMCs or a T cell subset sorted from them (not recorded which).

CDR3 region: CASSLRDGGRPEQFF. The CDR3 DNA sequence: TGTGCCAGCAGCTTACGTGACGGCGGGAGGCCCGAGCAGTTCTTC. V gene TRBV13 combines with J gene TRBJ2-1; 8 bases agree with TRBD2. This CDR3 spans 15 amino acids. Germline V gives CDR1 PRHDT, CDR2 FYEKMQ (reference sequence). The ends lost 2 bases at V and 10 bases at J; junction bases unmatched: 10.